The clone carrying this TCR beta chain was detected a few times. Its specificity is not known. The data derive from a study of T-cell reconstitution after alpha-beta-depleted transplantation in children. Whole-study findings and limits: Day-60 TCRbeta diversity that was high in some patients was derived from surviving recipient T cells and thymic progenitors. Fresh T-cell production supplied most of the T-cell counts and diversity seen one year after transplant. About two months after transplant, alpha-beta T cells reportedly came from several hundred expanded graft clones.

TCRbeta library preparation incorporated unique molecular identifiers. TCRdb called the PCR reads again in MiXCR, with one record for every CDR3 protein. Among 700,000 to 950,000 distinct CDR3 sequences listed, about 15% were seen once. CDR1 KGHSH and CDR2 LQKENI come from the germline V gene. The junction had 6 bases not matched to a gene; V was cut back by 6 bases and J by 3 bases. CDR3 size: 15 residues. The chain is built from TRBV18 and TRBJ2-7, with 12 bases lining up with TRBD1. Material: PBMCs, mostly from graft donor cells, obtained 360 days after TCRalphabeta/CD19-depleted stem cell transplant. This TCR was recovered from a male patient younger than 18 who had a stem cell transplant for acute lymphoblastic leukemia, so the T cells may come from the graft donor. CDR3 sequence reads: CASSPRDRGLYEQYF. DNA of the CDR3: TGTGCCAGCTCTCCCCGGGACAGGGGGCTCTACGAGCAGTACTTC.